One and the same sample provided the 11 T cell receptor beta chains below, sequenced in a study of glioma-infiltrating T cells. TCR alpha and beta CDR3 regions were amplified from RNA using iRepertoire nested multiplex PCR. TCRdb reanalysed the multiplex PCR reads using MiXCR and keeps one entry per CDR3 protein. Of 300,000 to 400,000 distinct CDR3 sequences detected, roughly two fifths appear once; the ten largest clones hold around 13%. The sequenced material came from glioma tissue, nonneoplastic brain tissue, or PBMCs (not recorded which). The receptors shown here come from a human donor with low-grade glioma or glioblastoma, undergoing nonglioma brain surgery, or in good health (not recorded which).

The chain has TRBV9 and TRBJ1-1; no reliable D call. Per the germline V gene, CDR1 is SGDLS and CDR2 is YYNGEE. V gave up 0 bases and J gave up 2 bases, with 11 bases separating them. This CDR3 contains 15 residues. The DNA for the CDR3 is TGTGCCAGCAGCGTAGCTTCGGGCTTTAACACTGAAGCTTTCTTT. The encoded protein is CASSVASGFNTEAFF.

Concerning this clonotype itself: A much larger clone differs by one base, so this may be a read error. The chain links TRBV6-2 or TRBV6-3 to TRBJ2-7; 10 bases map to TRBD1. The germline V gene has CDR1 MNHEY and CDR2 SVGEGT. V shed 5 bases and J 7 bases; nucleotides not matched to a gene: 11. The CDR3 is 15 residues long. CDR3 DNA sequence: TGTGCCAGCAGTAACCTGGGACAGGGGTACGATGAGCAGTACTTC. This codes for CASSNLGQGYDEQYF.

The gene calls are TRBV5-4 and TRBJ2-3; D is perhaps TRBD2 (6 bases). This CDR3 region has 17 residues. The germline CDR1 and CDR2 sequences are SGHNT and YYREEE (reference sequence). V lost 0 bases and J 2 bases, leaving 16 bases between the germline ends. The CDR3 DNA reads TGTGCCAGCAGCTTGGCCCCAGCGGGCGAGTCCACAGATACGCAGTATTTT. Encoded protein: CASSLAPAGESTDTQYF.

The V call is TRBV6-1, the J call TRBJ1-6, with 9 bases identical to TRBD1. J gave up 9 bases and V 6 bases, and 6 bases lay outside the gene matches. The CDR3 extends over 14 amino acids. Germline CDR1 is MNHNS and CDR2 is SASEGT. CDR3 bases: TGTGCCAGCAGATACGAGACAGGGGGTTCACCCCTCCACTTT. It translates to CASRYETGGSPLHF.

This clonotype was detected ten times or more. V is TRBV27 and J is TRBJ2-6; D uncertain. Germline lookup yields CDR1 MNHEY and CDR2 SMNVEV (reference sequence). The ends were cut back, 3 bases at V and 4 bases at J, with 13 bases in the middle. This CDR3 has 16 residues. The CDR3 DNA reads TGTGCCAGCAGTTTTATCGGCTTCGGCGGGGCCAACGTCCTGACTTTC. This encodes CASSFIGFGGANVLTF.

The gene calls are TRBV10-2 and TRBJ2-7; D gene ambiguous. The CDR3 runs 12 residues. The germline gives CDR1 WSHSY, CDR2 SAAADI. V was shortened by 3 bases and J by 3 bases, with 6 bases between the two germline ends. Here the CDR3 DNA reads TGCGCCAGCAGTGATCTAATCTACGAGCAGTACTTC. As protein: CASSDLIYEQYF.

Turning to this clonotype: The junction departs from germline at one end; a sequencing error may be responsible. The rearrangement links TRBV20-1 to TRBJ2-4; possible D gene TRBD2, 6 bases. This CDR3 has 16 amino acids. Looked up from germline, CDR1 is DFQATT and CDR2 is SNEGSKA (reference sequence). The CDR3 DNA is TGCAGTGCTAGCGGGTCCAGCGGGCTAGCCAAAAACATCCAGTACTTC. Amino acid sequence: CSASGSSGLAKNIQYF.

CDR3 nucleotides: TGTGCCAGTATTCTAGGGGTTCAGCCCCAGCATTTT. Protein product: CASILGVQPQHF. The V call is TRBV19, the J call TRBJ1-5; D is possibly TRBD1 (5 bases). With 7 bases removed from V and 6 bases from J, the gap between germline ends came to 10 bases. Germline-derived CDR1 and CDR2 are LNHDA and SQIVND (reference sequence). The CDR3 is made up of 12 amino acids.

As concerns this clonotype: One base away lies a much larger clone, so this may be a sequencing read error. This chain links TRBV15 with TRBJ1-1; a weak D match, TRBD1 (5 bases). This CDR3 spans 14 amino acids. The ends were cut back, 0 bases at V and 7 bases at J, with 12 bases in the middle. In germline, CDR1 is LNHNV, CDR2 YYDKDF (reference sequence). The DNA for the CDR3 is TGTGCCACCAGCAGAGATGGGGCTGATAATGAAGCTTTCTTT. Amino acids: CATSRDGADNEAFF. The full variable domain, in which reference TRBV15 and TRBJ1-1 provide the parts outside the CDR3, is DAMVIQNPRYQVTQFGKPVTLSCSQTLNHNVMYWYQQKSSQAPKLLFHYYDKDFNNEADTPDNFQSRRPNTSFCFLDIRSPGLGDTAMYLCATSRDGADNEAFFGQGTRLTVV.

V is TRBV3-1 and J is TRBJ2-7, with a tentative D call TRBD2 (5 bases). V dropped 1 base and J dropped 2 bases, with 12 bases sitting between them. The CDR3 spans 15 residues. The germline V gene has CDR1 LGHDT and CDR2 YNNKEL (reference sequence). This CDR3 reads CASSQVSGIPYEQYF. For the CDR3, the DNA is TGTGCCAGCAGCCAAGTGTCGGGAATCCCCTACGAGCAGTACTTC.

This clonotype was observed many times. CDR3 region: CASSATGFYSNQPQHF. DNA for the CDR3: TGTGCCAGCAGTGCGACAGGGTTTTATAGCAATCAGCCCCAGCATTTT. V and J are TRBV27 and TRBJ1-5; 7 nucleotides align to TRBD1. The CDR3 covers 16 residues. Per the germline V gene, CDR1 is MNHEY and CDR2 is SMNVEV (reference sequence). V gave up 5 bases and J gave up 0 bases; unmatched junction bases: 7.